This T cell receptor (beta chain) was documented in a study of T cell responses to AZD1222 COVID-19 vaccine. Study findings and constraints: Vaccine-associated CD4 TCRs spanned spike, dominant at 160-218 and 743-854. Most donors were white British and more were female, and clonal diversity was possibly underestimated. There were repertoire samples only from the period after the peak T cell response. Nearly half of spike-specific TCRs reportedly target variant regions that are unmutated in the B.1.351 and B.1.1.7 variants.

This clone has a single count. What it binds is not known. The CDR3 has 16 residues. Germline V lookup: CDR1 MNHNY, CDR2 SVGAGI (reference sequence). Losses at the gene ends were 2 bases for V and 4 bases for J; bases not matched to a gene: 7. Some clones are missing from TCRdb's copy, which holds only in-frame ones; the method was immunoSEQ multiplex PCR. The sample lists over 120,000 clones, approximately 90% occurring once. The origin of this receptor is an adult in good health. This chain connects TRBV6-6 to TRBJ2-1; 8 nucleotides align to TRBD1. The source was peripheral blood, collected on day 0 of AZD1222 vaccination. CDR3 region: CASSYIGQGRYNEQFF. The CDR3 nucleotides read TGTGCCAGCAGTTACATTGGACAGGGCAGATACAATGAGCAGTTCTTC.